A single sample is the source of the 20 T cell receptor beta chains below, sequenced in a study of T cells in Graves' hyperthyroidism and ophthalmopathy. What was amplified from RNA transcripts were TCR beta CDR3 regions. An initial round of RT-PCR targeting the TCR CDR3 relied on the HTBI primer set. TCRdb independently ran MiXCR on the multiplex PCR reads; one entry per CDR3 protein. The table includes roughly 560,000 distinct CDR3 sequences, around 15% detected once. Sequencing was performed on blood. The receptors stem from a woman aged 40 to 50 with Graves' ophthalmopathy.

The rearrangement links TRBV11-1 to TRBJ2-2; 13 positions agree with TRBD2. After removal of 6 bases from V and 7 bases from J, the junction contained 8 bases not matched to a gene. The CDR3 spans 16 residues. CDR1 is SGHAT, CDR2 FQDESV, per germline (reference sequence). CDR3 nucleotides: TGTGCCAGCAGTTCCGGACTAGCGGGAGAAATCGGGGAGCTGTTTTTT. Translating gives CASSSGLAGEIGELFF.

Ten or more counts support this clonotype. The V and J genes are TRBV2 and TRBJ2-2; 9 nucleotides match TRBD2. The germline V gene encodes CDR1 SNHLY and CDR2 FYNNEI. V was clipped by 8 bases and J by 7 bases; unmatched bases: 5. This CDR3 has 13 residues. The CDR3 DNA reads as TGTGCCAGCTTAGCGGGAGAGTACGGGGAGCTGTTTTTT. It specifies CASLAGEYGELFF.

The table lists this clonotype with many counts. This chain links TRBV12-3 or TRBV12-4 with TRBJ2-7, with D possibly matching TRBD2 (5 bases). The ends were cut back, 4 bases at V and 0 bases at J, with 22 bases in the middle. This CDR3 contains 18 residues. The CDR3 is CASSSTRDFAQSSYEQYF. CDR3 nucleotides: TGTGCCAGCAGTTCAACACGGGATTTCGCCCAGAGCTCCTACGAGCAGTACTTC.

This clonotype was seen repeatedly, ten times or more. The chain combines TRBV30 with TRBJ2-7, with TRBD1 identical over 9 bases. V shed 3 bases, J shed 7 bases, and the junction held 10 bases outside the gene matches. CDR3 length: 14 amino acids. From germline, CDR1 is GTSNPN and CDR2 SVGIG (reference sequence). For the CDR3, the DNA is TGTGCCTGGAGCTCCGGGACAGGGAGAAATGAGCAGTACTTC. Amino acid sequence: CAWSSGTGRNEQYF.

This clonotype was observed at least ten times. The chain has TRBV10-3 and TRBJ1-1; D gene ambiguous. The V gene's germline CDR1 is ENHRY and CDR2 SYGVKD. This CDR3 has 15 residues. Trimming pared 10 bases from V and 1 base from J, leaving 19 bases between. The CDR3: CATTLFLYGNTEAFF. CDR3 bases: TGTGCCACCACTCTCTTTCTTTATGGGAACACTGAAGCTTTCTTT.

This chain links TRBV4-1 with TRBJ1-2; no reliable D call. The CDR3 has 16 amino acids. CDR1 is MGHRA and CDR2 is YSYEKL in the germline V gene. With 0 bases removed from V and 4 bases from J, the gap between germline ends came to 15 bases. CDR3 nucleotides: TGCGCCAGCAGCCAAGATCCCCGGGAATTGGGCTATGGCTACACCTTC. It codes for CASSQDPRELGYGYTF.

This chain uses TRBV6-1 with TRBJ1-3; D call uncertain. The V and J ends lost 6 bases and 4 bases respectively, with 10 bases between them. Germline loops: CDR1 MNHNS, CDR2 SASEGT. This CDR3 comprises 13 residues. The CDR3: CASSREIGNTIYF. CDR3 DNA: TGTGCCAGCAGCCGGGAGATCGGAAACACCATATATTTT.

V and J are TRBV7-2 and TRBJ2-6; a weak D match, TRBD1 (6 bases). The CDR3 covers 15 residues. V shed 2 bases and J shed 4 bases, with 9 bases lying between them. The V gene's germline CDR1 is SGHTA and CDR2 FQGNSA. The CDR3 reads CASSLMGAGANVLTF. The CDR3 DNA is TGTGCCAGCAGCTTAATGGGGGCAGGGGCCAACGTCCTGACTTTC.

CDR3 region: CATSREAGGYYNEQFF. DNA of the CDR3: TGTGCCACCAGCAGAGAAGCGGGAGGGTACTACAATGAGCAGTTCTTC. The chain couples TRBV15 to TRBJ2-1; 10 nucleotides line up with TRBD2. The CDR3 has 16 residues. The V and J ends lost 0 bases and 3 bases, in that order; junction bases with no gene match: 2. Germline V gene sequence: CDR1 LNHNV, CDR2 YYDKDF (reference sequence).

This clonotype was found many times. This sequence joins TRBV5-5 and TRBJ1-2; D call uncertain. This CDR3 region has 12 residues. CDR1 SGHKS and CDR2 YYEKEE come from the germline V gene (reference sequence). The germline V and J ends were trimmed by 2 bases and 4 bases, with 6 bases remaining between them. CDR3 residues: CASSFASYGYTF. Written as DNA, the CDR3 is TGTGCCAGCAGCTTTGCATCCTATGGCTACACCTTC.

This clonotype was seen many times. The CDR3 DNA follows: TGTGCCAGTAGTATAATGGGGGAGGCCAAAAACATTCAGTACTTC. Its protein is CASSIMGEAKNIQYF. The V call is TRBV19, the J call TRBJ2-4, with D perhaps given as TRBD1 or TRBD2 (5 bases each). There are 15 residues in the CDR3. Germline values: CDR1 LNHDA, CDR2 SQIVND (reference sequence). The V and J ends lost 2 bases and 1 base respectively, with 9 bases between them.

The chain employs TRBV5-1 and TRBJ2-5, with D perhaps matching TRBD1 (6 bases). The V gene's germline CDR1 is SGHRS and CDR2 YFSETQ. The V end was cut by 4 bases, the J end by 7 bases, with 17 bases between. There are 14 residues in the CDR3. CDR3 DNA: TGCGCCAGCAGCCCTAACGGACAGTGGGGGACCCAGTACTTC. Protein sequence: CASSPNGQWGTQYF. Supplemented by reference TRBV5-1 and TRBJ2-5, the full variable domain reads KAGVTQTPRYLIKTRGQQVTLSCSPISGHRSVSWYQQTPGQGLQFLFEYFSETQRNKGNFPGRFSGRQFSNSRSEMNVSTLELGDSALYLCASSPNGQWGTQYFGPGTRLLVL.

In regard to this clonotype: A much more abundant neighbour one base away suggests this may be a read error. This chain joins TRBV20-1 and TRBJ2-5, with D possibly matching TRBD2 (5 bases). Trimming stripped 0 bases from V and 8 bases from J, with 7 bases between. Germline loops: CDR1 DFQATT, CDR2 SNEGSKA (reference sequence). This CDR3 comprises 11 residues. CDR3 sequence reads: CSARDASTQYF. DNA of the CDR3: TGCAGTGCTAGAGACGCTAGCACCCAGTACTTC.

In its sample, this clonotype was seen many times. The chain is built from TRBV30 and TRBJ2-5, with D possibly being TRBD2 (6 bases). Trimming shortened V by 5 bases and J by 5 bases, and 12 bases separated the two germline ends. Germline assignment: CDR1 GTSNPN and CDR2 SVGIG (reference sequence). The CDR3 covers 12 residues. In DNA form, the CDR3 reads TGTGCCTGGGGCGGGGACTCTGAGACCCAGTACTTC. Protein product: CAWGGDSETQYF.

CDR3: CASKLLLGEGYTF. CDR3 bases: TGTGCCAGCAAGCTCCTCCTGGGGGAAGGCTACACCTTC. The genes are TRBV27 and TRBJ1-2, with D perhaps TRBD1 (5 bases). This CDR3 comprises 13 residues. Germline V gene lookup returns CDR1 MNHEY and CDR2 SMNVEV (reference sequence). V dropped 7 bases and J dropped 8 bases, with 17 bases sitting between them.

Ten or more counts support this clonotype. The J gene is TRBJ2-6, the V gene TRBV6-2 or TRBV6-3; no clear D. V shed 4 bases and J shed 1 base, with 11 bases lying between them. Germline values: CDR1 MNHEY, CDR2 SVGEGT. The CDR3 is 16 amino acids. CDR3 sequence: CASSFSHGSGANVLTF. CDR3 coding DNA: TGTGCCAGCAGTTTTTCGCACGGGTCTGGGGCCAACGTCCTGACTTTC.

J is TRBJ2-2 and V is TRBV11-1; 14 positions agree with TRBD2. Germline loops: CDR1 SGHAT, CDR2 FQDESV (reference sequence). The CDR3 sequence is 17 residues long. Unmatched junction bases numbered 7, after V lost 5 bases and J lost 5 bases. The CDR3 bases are TGTGCCAGCAGCACGGGACTAGCGGGAGCTGAAACCGGGGAGCTGTTTTTT. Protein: CASSTGLAGAETGELFF.

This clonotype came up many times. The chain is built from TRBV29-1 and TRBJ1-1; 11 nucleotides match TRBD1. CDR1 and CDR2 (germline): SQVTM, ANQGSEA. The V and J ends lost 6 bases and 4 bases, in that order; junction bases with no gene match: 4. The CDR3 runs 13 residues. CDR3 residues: CSVDGTGGTEAFF. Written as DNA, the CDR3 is TGCAGCGTCGATGGGACAGGGGGCACTGAAGCTTTCTTT.

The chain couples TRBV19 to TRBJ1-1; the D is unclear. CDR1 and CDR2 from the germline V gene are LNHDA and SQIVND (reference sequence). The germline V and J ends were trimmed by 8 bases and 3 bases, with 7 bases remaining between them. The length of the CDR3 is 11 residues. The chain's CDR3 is CASAYYTEAFF. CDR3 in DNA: TGTGCCAGTGCCTATTACACTGAAGCTTTCTTT. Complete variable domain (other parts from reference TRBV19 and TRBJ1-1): DGGITQSPKYLFRKEGQNVTLSCEQNLNHDAMYWYRQDPGQGLRLIYYSQIVNDFQKGDIAEGYSVSREKKESFPLTVTSAQKNPTAFYLCASAYYTEAFFGQGTRLTVV.

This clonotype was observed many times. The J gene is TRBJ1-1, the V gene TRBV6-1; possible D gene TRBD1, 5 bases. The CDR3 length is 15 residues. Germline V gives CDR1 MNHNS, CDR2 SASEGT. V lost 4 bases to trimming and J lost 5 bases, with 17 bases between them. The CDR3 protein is CASSAQGVSRTEAFF. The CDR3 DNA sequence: TGTGCCAGCAGTGCGCAGGGAGTTTCGAGGACTGAAGCTTTCTTT.